Shown below are 3 T cell receptor beta chains from a single sample sequenced in a study of cytomegalovirus exposure and HLA in healthy donors (dated by TCRdb to between 2016 and 2019). Receptor amplification or capture employed the immunoSEQ multiplex PCR assay. For the multiplex PCR, a mixture combining 60 forward primers for TCR Vbeta segments and 13 reverse primers for TCR Jbeta segments was used. The source is immuneACCESS, and TCRdb retained only in-frame sequences with V and J called. Part of the clones is not carried over; for the studies checked, unresolved V genes explain less than half of this, and the remainder is unexplained. For this sample there are around 170,000 clones; around 84% appear just once. Around 2.8% of the sample is taken by the ten largest. The sequenced sample was PBMCs. The receptor set was obtained from a woman aged 45-65 years in good health and CMV-seropositive.

There are a few counts of this clone. The V and J genes are TRBV5-6 and TRBJ1-3; unclear D gene. The CDR3 length is 14 residues. Germline V gene sequence: CDR1 SGHDT, CDR2 YYEEEE. Trimming took 2 bases from V and 2 from J, leaving 8 bases between them. DNA of the CDR3: TGTGCCAGCAGCTTCGGAGGAGCTGGAAACACCATATATTTT. It codes for CASSFGGAGNTIYF.

The V gene is TRBV10-3, the J gene TRBJ2-5; 13 nucleotides agree with TRBD2. Germline-derived CDR1 and CDR2 are ENHRY and SYGVKD. The CDR3 length is 17 residues. J lost 2 bases, V lost 0 bases, and 3 bases had no gene match. CDR3 coding DNA: TGTGCCATCAGTGAGTCGCGGACTAGCGGGGGTCAAGAGACCCAGTACTTC. This sequence encodes CAISESRTSGGQETQYF.

The rearrangement uses TRBV6-1 and TRBJ2-3, with TRBD1 as a possible D gene (6 bases). This CDR3 is 14 amino acids long. V lost 7 bases to trimming and J lost 3 bases, with 14 bases between them. In germline, CDR1 is MNHNS, CDR2 SASEGT. The CDR3 coding sequence is TGTGCCAGCATTGCAGGGGCTGGGACAGATACGCAGTATTTT. Protein product: CASIAGAGTDTQYF.